This is a list of T cell receptor beta chains from one sample in a study of blood T cells in healthy people across ages. TCRdb reprocessed the 5' RACE reads with MiXCR, giving one entry per CDR3 protein. The profile covers around 800,000 distinct CDR3 sequences, with about 53% appearing a single time and 41% taken by the ten largest. The sample was blood. These receptors originate from an elderly man in good health. CDR3s include the opening cysteine and the closing phenylalanine or tryptophan. A D gene is named only where the DNA matches it firmly. Clone size appears in some rows only: once, few, many, or a class for an expanded clone.

clone_size	d_call	v_call	j_call	cdr3_aa	cdr3_nt
.	TRBD2	TRBV28	TRBJ2-3	CASSVGLAGVSTDTQYF	TGTGCCAGCAGTGTCGGACTAGCGGGAGTTTCCACAGATACGCAGTATTTT
.	.	TRBV15	TRBJ2-5	CATSTVQETQYF	TGTGCCACCAGCACGGTTCAAGAGACCCAGTACTTC
few	.	TRBV2	TRBJ1-2	CASIYETLALSYTF	TGTGCCAGCATCTACGAGACCCTCGCCTTGAGCTACACCTTC
few	TRBD1	TRBV5-1	TRBJ1-6	CASSTVQGARSSPLHF	TGCGCCAGCAGCACGGTACAGGGGGCGCGATCCTCACCCCTCCACTTT
few	.	TRBV18	TRBJ2-1	CASSPPRPSYNEQFF	TGTGCCAGCTCACCACCAAGGCCCTCCTACAATGAGCAGTTCTTC
once	.	TRBV7-8	TRBJ2-2	CASSYRQRAGELFF	TGTGCCAGCAGCTACCGACAGCGGGCCGGGGAGCTGTTTTTT
many	.	TRBV24-1	TRBJ2-1	CATGPRNEQFF	TGTGCCACGGGGCCAAGGAATGAGCAGTTCTTC
few	.	TRBV7-2	TRBJ2-1	CASSQTNPPYNEQFF	TGTGCCAGCAGCCAGACGAATCCCCCCTACAATGAGCAGTTCTTC
once	.	TRBV4-1	TRBJ2-7	CASSQDWRVPSYEQYF	TGCGCCAGCAGCCAAGATTGGCGGGTCCCCTCCTACGAGCAGTACTTC
.	.	TRBV20-1	TRBJ1-4	CSATGGDEKLFF	TGCAGTGCTACCGGGGGGGATGAAAAACTGTTTTTT
few	.	TRBV6-1	TRBJ1-2	CASSDAEPGYTF	TGTGCCAGCAGTGATGCCGAGCCTGGCTACACCTTC
.	.	TRBV2	TRBJ2-7	CASSEQGRREQYF	TGTGCCAGCAGTGAACAAGGCCGTCGCGAGCAGTACTTC
.	TRBD1	TRBV5-4	TRBJ2-7	CASSMGQSSQYEQYF	TGTGCCAGCAGCATGGGACAGTCTTCCCAGTACGAGCAGTACTTC
.	TRBD2	TRBV12-3/TRBV12-4	TRBJ2-1	CASSLTGLAGDEQFF	TGTGCCAGCAGTTTAACTGGACTAGCGGGAGATGAGCAGTTCTTC
.	.	TRBV21-1	TRBJ2-7	CASSKEERTASYEQYF	TGTGCCAGCAGCAAAGAAGAGAGGACAGCCTCCTACGAGCAGTACTTC
few	.	TRBV3-1	TRBJ1-2	CASVRRGGFGYTF	TGTGCCAGCGTCCGACGGGGTGGGTTTGGCTACACCTTC
few	.	TRBV12-3/TRBV12-4	TRBJ2-6	CASTIEGNGANVLTF	TGTGCCAGCACAATAGAGGGGAATGGGGCCAACGTCCTGACTTTC
.	TRBD2	TRBV29-1	TRBJ2-1	CSVLGGRNYNEQFF	TGCAGCGTTCTTGGCGGGAGGAACTACAATGAGCAGTTCTTC
.	.	TRBV14	TRBJ2-7	CASSQGLPRYEQYF	TGTGCCAGCAGCCAAGGACTACCCCGATACGAGCAGTACTTC
.	TRBD2	TRBV11-1	TRBJ2-5	CASSPNSGTSQETQYF	TGTGCCAGCAGCCCCAATTCCGGGACTAGCCAAGAGACCCAGTACTTC
few	TRBD1	TRBV20-1	TRBJ2-7	CSARAPTGVNEQYF	TGCAGTGCTAGAGCACCTACAGGGGTCAACGAGCAGTACTTC
.	TRBD2	TRBV6-5	TRBJ2-1	CASSQGLGGNEQFF	TGTGCCAGCAGTCAGGGACTAGGTGGCAATGAGCAGTTCTTC
few	.	TRBV7-2	TRBJ1-2	CASSLGTPANYGYTF	TGTGCCAGCAGCCTAGGGACACCAGCTAACTATGGCTACACCTTC
few	.	TRBV2	TRBJ2-6	CASSLKVTGANVLTF	TGTGCCAGCAGTCTCAAGGTGACTGGGGCCAACGTCCTGACTTTC
.	.	TRBV20-1	TRBJ2-7	CSARVDFPPYEQYF	TGCAGTGCTAGAGTGGACTTCCCTCCTTACGAGCAGTACTTC
.	TRBD2	TRBV6-6	TRBJ2-3	CASSYPSGTRDTQYF	TGTGCCAGCAGTTACCCCAGCGGGACTAGAGATACGCAGTATTTT
.	TRBD1	TRBV4-2	TRBJ1-1	CASSQEWSPDREAFF	TGTGCCAGCAGCCAAGAATGGTCCCCGGACAGGGAAGCTTTCTTT
.	.	TRBV2	TRBJ1-1	CASSNVGLEYTEAFF	TGTGCCAGCAGCAATGTAGGGTTAGAGTACACTGAAGCTTTCTTT
.	.	TRBV2	TRBJ2-5	CASSPDRSSSYNEQYF	TGTGCCAGCAGCCCAGACAGGTCCAGCTCCTACAATGAGCAGTACTTC
.	.	TRBV13	TRBJ1-6	CASSSRDGDPHNSPLHF	TGTGCCAGCAGCTCCCGCGACGGGGATCCCCATAATTCACCCCTCCACTTT
.	TRBD1	TRBV3-1	TRBJ1-3	CASSPRSGGTSGNTIYF	TGTGCCAGCAGCCCCAGGTCAGGGGGTACTTCTGGAAACACCATATATTTT
.	TRBD2	TRBV5-1	TRBJ2-7	CASSETSGSTLEQYF	TGCGCCAGCAGCGAAACTAGCGGGAGCACCCTCGAGCAGTACTTC
.	.	TRBV15	TRBJ2-7	CATSRDGRSGYEQYF	TGTGCCACCAGCAGAGATGGCAGATCGGGTTACGAGCAGTACTTC
once	.	TRBV29-1	TRBJ1-6	CSVRTSYNSPLHF	TGCAGCGTTCGGACATCCTATAATTCACCCCTCCACTTT
.	.	TRBV10-3	TRBJ1-2	CAVLNQTNYGYTF	TGTGCCGTACTGAACCAGACTAACTATGGCTACACCTTC
few	TRBD2	TRBV18	TRBJ2-7	CASSPPLAGGPHEQYF	TGTGCCAGCTCACCCCCGTTAGCGGGAGGGCCCCACGAGCAGTACTTC
.	.	TRBV10-3	TRBJ2-1	CAISRDNYNEQFF	TGTGCCATCAGCCGGGACAACTACAATGAGCAGTTCTTC
.	.	TRBV28	TRBJ2-7	CASSSVQVDEQYF	TGTGCCAGCAGTTCCGTACAGGTAGACGAGCAGTACTTC
.	.	TRBV20-1	TRBJ2-3	CSASFPAGTDTQYF	TGCAGTGCTAGTTTCCCAGCGGGCACAGATACGCAGTATTTT
few	TRBD1	TRBV6-1	TRBJ2-7	CASREPGTAYEQYF	TGTGCCAGCCGAGAACCCGGGACAGCCTACGAGCAGTACTTC
many	.	TRBV5-1	TRBJ2-6	CASSLTAGGANVLTF	TGCGCCAGCAGCTTGACGGCGGGGGGGGCCAACGTCCTGACTTTC
few	.	TRBV7-9	TRBJ2-7	CASSAVLYEQYF	TGTGCCAGCAGCGCAGTGTTGTACGAGCAGTACTTC
few	TRBD2	TRBV4-2	TRBJ2-7	CASSQDIAGPYEQYF	TGTGCCAGCAGCCAAGATATAGCGGGACCCTACGAGCAGTACTTC
.	TRBD2	TRBV29-1	TRBJ2-5	CSVAGTSGREYNEQYF	TGCAGCGTCGCCGGGACTAGCGGGAGAGAGTACAATGAGCAGTACTTC
.	.	TRBV24-1	TRBJ2-3	CATSDLIYTQYF	TGTGCCACCAGTGATTTGATCTATACGCAGTATTTT
.	TRBD1	TRBV3-1	TRBJ2-3	CASSHRATPTGGAYF	TGTGCCAGCAGCCATCGGGCTACCCCCACAGGGGGCGCGTATTTT